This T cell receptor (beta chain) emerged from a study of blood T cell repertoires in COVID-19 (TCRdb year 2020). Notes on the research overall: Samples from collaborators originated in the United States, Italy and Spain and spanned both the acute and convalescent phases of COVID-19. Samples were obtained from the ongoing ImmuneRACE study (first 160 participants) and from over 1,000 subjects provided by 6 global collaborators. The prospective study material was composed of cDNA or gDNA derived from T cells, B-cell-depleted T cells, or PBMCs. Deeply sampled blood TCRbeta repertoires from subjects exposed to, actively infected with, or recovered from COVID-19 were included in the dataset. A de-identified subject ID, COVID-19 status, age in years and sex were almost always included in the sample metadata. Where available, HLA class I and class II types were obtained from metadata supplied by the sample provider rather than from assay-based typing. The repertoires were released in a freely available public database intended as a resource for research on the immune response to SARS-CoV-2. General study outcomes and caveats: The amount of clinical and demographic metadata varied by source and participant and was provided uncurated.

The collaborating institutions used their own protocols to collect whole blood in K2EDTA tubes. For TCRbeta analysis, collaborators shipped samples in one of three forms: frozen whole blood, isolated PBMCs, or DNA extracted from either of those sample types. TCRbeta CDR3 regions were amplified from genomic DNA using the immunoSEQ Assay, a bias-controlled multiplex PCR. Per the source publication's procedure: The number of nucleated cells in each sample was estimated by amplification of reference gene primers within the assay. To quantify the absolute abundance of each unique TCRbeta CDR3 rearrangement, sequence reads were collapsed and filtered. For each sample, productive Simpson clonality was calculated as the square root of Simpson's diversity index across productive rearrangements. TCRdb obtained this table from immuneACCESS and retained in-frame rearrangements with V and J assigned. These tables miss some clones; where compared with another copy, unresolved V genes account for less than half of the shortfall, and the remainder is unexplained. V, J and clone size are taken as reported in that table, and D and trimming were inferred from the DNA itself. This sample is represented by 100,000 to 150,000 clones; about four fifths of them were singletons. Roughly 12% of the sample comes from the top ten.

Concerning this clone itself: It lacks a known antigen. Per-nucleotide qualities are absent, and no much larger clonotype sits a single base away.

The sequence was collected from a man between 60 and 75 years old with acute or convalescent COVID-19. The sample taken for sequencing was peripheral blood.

The DNA sequence is given as TGCGCCAGCAGGGAGACGGACAGGGGGTTTGGATGGAACACCATATATTTT. It specifies CASRETDRGFGWNTIYF. This chain joins TRBV5-1 to TRBJ1-3, and 10 junctional nucleotides match TRBD1. Via the germline V gene, CDR1 is SGHRS and CDR2 YFSETQ. The CDR3 starts with the cysteine, ends with the phenylalanine, and has 17 residues. Here the CDR3 DNA is all that survives: 51 bases in frame from base 1. Unmatched junction bases come to 15, with V trimmed by 5 bases and J by 7 bases.